Sequencing of this T cell receptor (beta chain) was carried out in a study of blood T cell repertoires in COVID-19 (dated by TCRdb to the early 2020s). For the wider study: Samples from collaborators originated in the United States, Italy and Spain and spanned both the acute and convalescent phases of COVID-19. Sample metadata almost always included a de-identified subject ID, COVID-19 status, age in years and sex. The dataset comprised deeply sampled blood TCRbeta repertoires from subjects exposed to, actively infected with, or recovered from COVID-19. Where available, HLA class I and class II types were obtained from metadata supplied by the sample provider rather than from assay-based typing. Samples were obtained from the ongoing ImmuneRACE study (first 160 participants) and from about 1,300 subjects provided by 6 global collaborators. The repertoires were released in a freely available public database intended as a resource for research on the immune response to SARS-CoV-2. The material from the prospective study consisted of cDNA or gDNA derived from T cells, B-cell-depleted T cells, or PBMCs.

Trimming costs V 6 bases and J 6 bases, and their ends lie 12 bases apart. CDR3 length: 11 amino acids, cysteine to phenylalanine. Only CDR3 DNA remains: 33 bases, in frame from the first base. CDR1 SQVTM and CDR2 ANQGSEA are derived from the germline V gene. Turning to this clone: Its antigen remains undetermined. The sample holds no much larger clone one base away, and base qualities are not on file.

General findings and caveats noted by the study authors: The quantity of clinical and demographic metadata differed by source and by participant and was supplied without curation.

TCRbeta CDR3 regions were amplified from genomic DNA by means of the immunoSEQ Assay, a bias-controlled multiplex PCR. As for the authors' bioinformatics: Nucleated cell counts per sample were estimated from amplification of reference gene primers within the assay. To quantify the absolute abundance of each unique TCRbeta CDR3 rearrangement, sequence reads were collapsed and filtered. For each sample, productive Simpson clonality was calculated by taking the square root of Simpson's diversity index across productive rearrangements. TCRdb re-hosts the immuneACCESS table, in-frame sequences only. Its copies lack some clones; in the studies checked, an unresolved V gene accounts for under half of them, and the cause for the rest is not known. The D gene and trimming were derived from the DNA, and the V and J assignments and clone size from that table. In all, the sample holds some 130,000 clones, and 86% of those were seen once. About 2.5% of the sample comes from the top ten.

Enrolling through a virtual design, the prospective study's participants ranged in age from roughly 18 to 89 years and lived across more than 20 United States geographic areas. To assign participants to cohorts, the prospective study relied on clinical history that participants themselves reported in a screening survey and a study questionnaire. Recovered participants in ImmuneRACE Cohort 3 were defined as having two consecutive negative NP/OP PCR tests, clearance from a healthcare professional, or resolution of symptoms. In the prospective study, mobile phlebotomists collected whole blood, serum and a nasopharyngeal or oropharyngeal swab from each participant. Additional blood draws and questionnaires over an approximately two-month period could optionally be provided by prospective study participants. Before DNA extraction, prospective study blood samples were shipped either frozen or at room temperature.

Rearrangement joined TRBV29-1 to TRBJ2-7; TRBD1 might be the D gene, on 5 matching bases. This TCR derives from a woman aged 45-59 years who had recovered from COVID-19. Input material: PBMCs or T cells enriched from blood (not recorded which). The CDR3 protein sequence reads: CSVISGFEQYF. The DNA reads as follows: TGCAGCGTGATATCAGGGTTCGAGCAGTACTTC.